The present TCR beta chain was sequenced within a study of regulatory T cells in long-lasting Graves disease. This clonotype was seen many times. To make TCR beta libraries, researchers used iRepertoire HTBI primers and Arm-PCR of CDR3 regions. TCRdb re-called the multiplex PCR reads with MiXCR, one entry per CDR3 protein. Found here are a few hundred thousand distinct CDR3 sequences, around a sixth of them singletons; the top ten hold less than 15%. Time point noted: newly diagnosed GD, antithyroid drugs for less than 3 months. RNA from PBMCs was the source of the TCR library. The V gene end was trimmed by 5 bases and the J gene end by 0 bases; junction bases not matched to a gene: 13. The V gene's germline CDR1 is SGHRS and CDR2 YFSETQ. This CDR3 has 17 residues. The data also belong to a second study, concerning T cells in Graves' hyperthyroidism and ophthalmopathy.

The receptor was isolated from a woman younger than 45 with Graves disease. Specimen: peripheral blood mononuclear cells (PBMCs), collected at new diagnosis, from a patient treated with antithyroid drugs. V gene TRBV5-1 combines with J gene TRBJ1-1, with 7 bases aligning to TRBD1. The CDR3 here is CASSYPMTGNMNTEAFF. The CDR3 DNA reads TGCGCCAGCAGTTATCCCATGACAGGGAATATGAACACTGAAGCTTTCTTT.